Below are 8 T cell receptor beta chains sequenced from a single sample in a study of shared clonotypes between healthy human individuals. Naive-designated CD8 cells lacked CD45RO, were positively enriched for CCR7, and omitted terminally differentiated effector memory CD45RA+ cells. This table comes from immunoSEQ multiplex PCR, and its TCRdb copy is limited to in-frame clones, with some not included. The data show about 2.1 million clones, 80% to 95% seen once. Sequencing input: naive CD8+ T cells from PBMCs. These receptors were collected from a man in his late teens or twenties in good health. Some clones in this sample may be carry-over from other donors' samples.

A single count supports this clone. The chain combines TRBV27 with TRBJ1-3; D remains unclear. Looked up from germline, CDR1 is MNHEY and CDR2 is SMNVEV (reference sequence). V shed 0 bases and J shed 2 bases, with 23 bases lying between them. The CDR3 has 20 amino acids. The CDR3 nucleotides read TGTGCCAGCAGTTTATCAGTTGGTCAGTACGGAAGCGTGGCTGGAAACACCATATATTTT. It encodes CASSLSVGQYGSVAGNTIYF.

The J gene is TRBJ2-7, the V gene TRBV11-2; 7 nucleotides agree with TRBD1. CDR1 and CDR2 from the germline V gene are SGHAT and FQNNGV. This CDR3 has 17 residues. Trimming cost V 1 base and J 5 bases; bases outside gene matches: 14. The CDR3 DNA reads as TGTGCCAGCAGCTTAGCCCCAGACAGGGTAGGCTACGACGAGCAGTACTTC. Its translation: CASSLAPDRVGYDEQYF. Full variable domain (rest looked up from reference TRBV11-2 and TRBJ2-7): EAGVAQSPRYKIIEKRQSVAFWCNPISGHATLYWYQQILGQGPKLLIQFQNNGVVDDSQLPKDRFSAERLKGVDSTLKIQPAKLEDSAVYLCASSLAPDRVGYDEQYFGPGTRLTVT.

CDR3 loop: CASSLTAGRGTEAFF. As DNA, the CDR3 is TGTGCCAGCAGCTTGACGGCAGGGAGGGGTACTGAAGCTTTCTTT. The chain combines TRBV5-8 with TRBJ1-1, with D maybe TRBD1 (5 bases). Trimming stripped 1 base from V and 5 bases from J, with 15 bases between. This CDR3 has 15 residues. Germline CDR1 and CDR2: SGHTS and YDEGEE. Complete variable domain (other parts from reference TRBV5-8 and TRBJ1-1): EAGVTQSPTHLIKTRGQQATLRCSPISGHTSVYWYQQALGLGLQFLLWYDEGEERNRGNFPPRFSGRQFPNYSSELNVNALELEDSALYLCASSLTAGRGTEAFFGQGTRLTVV.

This clone was picked up a small number of times. Other DNA sequences within the sample encode an identical CDR3. The chain links TRBV27 to TRBJ1-5; unclear D gene. The germline gives CDR1 MNHEY, CDR2 SMNVEV (reference sequence). This CDR3 spans 13 amino acids. Trimming took 0 bases from V and 5 from J, leaving 5 bases between them. The CDR3 sequence is CASSLSGDQPQHF. The DNA of the CDR3 is TGTGCCAGCAGTTTATCGGGCGATCAGCCCCAGCATTTT.

This sequence joins TRBV7-9 and TRBJ2-2, with TRBD1 matching over 7 bases. The V segment lost 2 bases and the J segment 1 base; nucleotides outside the gene matches: 4. Germline values: CDR1 SEHNR, CDR2 FQNEAQ (reference sequence). The CDR3 covers 16 residues. CDR3 region: CASSLPRQGNTGELFF. CDR3 in DNA: TGTGCCAGCAGCTTACCGCGACAGGGGAACACCGGGGAGCTGTTTTTT.

Only a few counts were recorded for this clone. The chain is built from TRBV27 and TRBJ1-5; TRBD1 aligns across 7 bases. CDR3 size: 14 residues. Germline CDR1 MNHEY, CDR2 SMNVEV (reference sequence). Losses at the gene ends were 6 bases for V and 3 bases for J; bases not matched to a gene: 5. This CDR3 is CASSAGGANQPQHF. CDR3 DNA sequence: TGTGCCAGCAGCGCAGGGGGTGCCAATCAGCCCCAGCATTTT.

This sequence joins TRBV19 and TRBJ1-1, with TRBD1 identical over 8 bases. The CDR3 length is 15 residues. Trimming took 3 bases from V and 1 from J; bases not matched to a gene: 4. CDR1 LNHDA and CDR2 SQIVND come from the germline V gene (reference sequence). The CDR3 nucleotides read TGTGCCAGTAGTATGGACAGGGTGGGGAACACTGAAGCTTTCTTT. It yields the protein CASSMDRVGNTEAFF.

This chain joins TRBV4-1 and TRBJ1-5; possibly TRBD1 for D (6 bases). Per germline, CDR1 MGHRA and CDR2 YSYEKL. V lost 0 bases, J lost 7 bases, and 13 bases lay in between. CDR3 length: 15 residues. CDR3 DNA: TGCGCCAGCAGCCAAGACAGGGGAGTGGGGCAGCCCCAGCATTTT. Translating it yields CASSQDRGVGQPQHF.